Listed here are 29 T cell receptor beta chains from one sample, sequenced in a study of T cell responses to AZD1222 COVID-19 vaccine. TCRdb keeps only in-frame clones here, not all; method: immunoSEQ multiplex PCR. The sample has about 160,000 clones, 90% seen once. The sequences come from peripheral blood, collected 28 days after the second AZD1222 dose. These receptor sequences come from an adult who received the AZD1222 COVID-19 vaccine.

This clone was seen a single time. The CDR3 reads CASSYYGGRETQYF. The CDR3 DNA is TGTGCCAGCAGTTACTATGGGGGTAGGGAGACCCAGTACTTC. The rearrangement links TRBV6-5 to TRBJ2-5; D may correspond to TRBD1 or TRBD2 (5 bases each). Germline CDR1 and CDR2: MNHEY and SVGAGI. The ends were cut back, 1 base at V and 5 bases at J, with 11 bases in the middle. The CDR3 totals 14 residues.

V gene TRBV30 combines with J gene TRBJ2-5, with 8 bases that match TRBD2. Trimming took 1 base from V and 5 from J; bases not matched to a gene: 9. CDR3 length: 15 amino acids. The V gene's germline CDR1 is GTSNPN and CDR2 SVGIG (reference sequence). CDR3 nucleotide sequence: TGTGCCTGGAGTGCCTTAGCGGGAAAATTGGAGACCCAGTACTTC. It yields the protein CAWSALAGKLETQYF.

In its sample, this clone was seen once. V and J are TRBV27 and TRBJ2-1; D is undetermined. The CDR3 totals 13 residues. Germline-derived CDR1 and CDR2 are MNHEY and SMNVEV (reference sequence). Between the trimmed V and J ends, which lost 10 bases and 7 bases, there was a span of 17 bases. Here the CDR3 DNA reads TGTGCCACCAATAAGGCCCTCGGGAATGAGCAGTTCTTC. This codes for CATNKALGNEQFF.

The chain is built from TRBV28 and TRBJ1-6; 7 bases fit TRBD1. Looked up from germline, CDR1 is MDHEN and CDR2 is SYDVKM. V trimming: 5 bases; J trimming: 7 bases; junction bases outside the gene matches: 8. The CDR3 length is 15 residues. The CDR3 reads CASSHRQGPNSPLHF. The CDR3, as DNA: TGTGCCAGCAGTCACAGACAGGGTCCAAATTCACCCCTCCACTTT.

The rearrangement joins TRBV15 to TRBJ1-2; unclear D gene. This CDR3 spans 14 amino acids. Deletions cut 8 bases from V and 7 bases from J, with 20 bases between. Germline CDR1 is LNHNV and CDR2 is YYDKDF (reference sequence). CDR3 nucleotides: TGTGCCACCCGAGGACCGGACGGATCGGGTGGCTACACCTTC. It yields the protein CATRGPDGSGGYTF.

V is TRBV30 and J is TRBJ1-4; no clear D. The V gene lost 1 base and the J gene lost 6 bases, with 15 bases spanning the gap. Per germline, CDR1 GTSNPN and CDR2 SVGIG (reference sequence). The CDR3 consists of 15 residues. The CDR3 DNA sequence: TGTGCCTGGAGTGAACGGCAGAGCTTATATGAAAAACTGTTTTTT. Protein sequence: CAWSERQSLYEKLFF.

The chain uses TRBV6-5 and TRBJ2-3; D gene uncertain. The V gene's germline CDR1 is MNHEY and CDR2 SVGAGI. The CDR3 is made up of 11 amino acids. The V gene lost 2 bases and the J gene lost 6 bases, with 3 bases spanning the gap. The DNA for the CDR3 is TGTGCCAGCAGTTACGGGGATACGCAGTATTTT. The encoded protein is CASSYGDTQYF.

V usage is TRBV6-6 and J usage is TRBJ1-1; weak D call: TRBD1 (6 bases). The CDR3 extends over 14 amino acids. Trimming took off 4 bases at V and 0 bases at J, with 9 bases between the two ends. From germline, CDR1 is MNHNY and CDR2 SVGAGI (reference sequence). The CDR3 here is CASSFQGMNTEAFF. CDR3 coding DNA: TGTGCCAGCAGTTTTCAGGGGATGAACACTGAAGCTTTCTTT.

The chain has TRBV5-1 and TRBJ2-7; 13 nucleotides match TRBD2. The germline V gene has CDR1 SGHRS and CDR2 YFSETQ. V was pared by 4 bases and J by 3 bases, with 4 bases of the junction left unmatched. This CDR3 has 15 amino acids. DNA of the CDR3: TGCGCCAGCAGCCCGGGACTAGCGGGGAACTACGAGCAGTACTTC. It codes for CASSPGLAGNYEQYF.

The rearrangement joins TRBV30 to TRBJ2-5, with a weak D call TRBD1 (5 bases). V was trimmed by 0 bases and J by 1 base, leaving 15 bases between them. CDR3 length equals 16 residues. Germline CDR1 reads GTSNPN; CDR2 reads SVGIG (reference sequence). CDR3 sequence reads: CAWSVGHQKPQETQYF. The CDR3 coding sequence is TGTGCCTGGAGTGTAGGACACCAAAAGCCCCAAGAGACCCAGTACTTC.

V and J are TRBV6-6 and TRBJ1-2; a possible D gene is TRBD1 (5 bases). V lost 4 bases and J lost 4, with 13 bases in between. CDR3 length: 14 residues. Germline CDR1 is MNHNY and CDR2 is SVGAGI (reference sequence). In nucleotides, the CDR3 is TGTGCCAGCAGTTCGTTAGACAGCCTCTATGGCTACACCTTC. Its protein product is CASSSLDSLYGYTF.

CDR3 sequence reads: CASSPLGIGELFF. CDR3 DNA sequence: TGTGCCAGTAGTCCCCTAGGGATCGGGGAGCTGTTTTTT. The gene calls are TRBV19 and TRBJ2-2; D gene uncertain. This CDR3 is built from 13 residues. V lost 5 bases to trimming and J lost 7 bases, with 11 bases between them. Germline CDR1 is LNHDA and CDR2 is SQIVND (reference sequence). Full variable domain (missing parts from reference TRBV19 and TRBJ2-2): DGGITQSPKYLFRKEGQNVTLSCEQNLNHDAMYWYRQDPGQGLRLIYYSQIVNDFQKGDIAEGYSVSREKKESFPLTVTSAQKNPTAFYLCASSPLGIGELFFGEGSRLTVL.

The V call is TRBV2, the J call TRBJ1-1, with D maybe TRBD1 (5 bases). The CDR3 is 15 residues long. The V gene lost 0 bases and the J gene lost 5 bases, with 13 bases spanning the gap. Germline V lookup: CDR1 SNHLY, CDR2 FYNNEI. CDR3 loop: CASSEALGGGTEAFF. Written as DNA, the CDR3 is TGTGCCAGCAGTGAAGCGCTTGGGGGAGGGACTGAAGCTTTCTTT.

The V and J genes are TRBV2 and TRBJ2-7; 7 bases map to TRBD1. V gave up 6 bases and J gave up 0 bases; unmatched junction bases: 5. The CDR3 consists of 14 residues. Germline CDR1 reads SNHLY; CDR2 reads FYNNEI. The CDR3 nucleotides read TGTGCCAGCAGGGACAGGACGAACTCCTACGAGCAGTACTTC. It is translated as CASRDRTNSYEQYF.

The rearrangement joins TRBV27 to TRBJ1-2, with 7 bases matching TRBD1. CDR3 length: 14 residues. With V trimmed by 6 bases and J by 6 bases, 10 bases remained unmatched. Germline values: CDR1 MNHEY, CDR2 SMNVEV (reference sequence). CDR3 DNA: TGTGCCAGCAGAGCTTTAGGGGGCGGCAATGGCTACACCTTC. Its protein product is CASRALGGGNGYTF.

This sequence joins TRBV2 and TRBJ1-1; D is possibly TRBD1 (5 bases). The CDR3 is 13 amino acids. With 2 bases removed from V and 3 bases from J, the gap between germline ends came to 7 bases. In germline, CDR1 is SNHLY, CDR2 FYNNEI. CDR3 in amino acids: CASSERGYTEAFF. As DNA, the CDR3 is TGTGCCAGCAGTGAACGGGGGTACACTGAAGCTTTCTTT. Full variable domain (outside the CDR3, taken from reference TRBV2 and TRBJ1-1): EPEVTQTPSHQVTQMGQEVILRCVPISNHLYFYWYRQILGQKVEFLVSFYNNEISEKSEIFDDQFSVERPDGSNFTLKIRSTKLEDSAMYFCASSERGYTEAFFGQGTRLTVV.

The chain links TRBV6-1 to TRBJ1-1; D is uncertain. V dropped 3 bases and J dropped 0 bases, with 14 bases sitting between them. Germline V gives CDR1 MNHNS, CDR2 SASEGT. CDR3 length: 16 amino acids. CDR3 loop: CASSDHKSAMNTEAFF. The CDR3 bases are TGTGCCAGCAGTGATCACAAATCCGCAATGAACACTGAAGCTTTCTTT.

The chain uses TRBV7-9 and TRBJ1-5; D gene unclear. From germline, CDR1 is SEHNR and CDR2 FQNEAQ (reference sequence). The CDR3 is made up of 13 amino acids. Trimming pared 2 bases from V and 7 bases from J, leaving 9 bases between. DNA of the CDR3: TGTGCCAGCAGCTTAAATCCGGGGCAGCCCCAGCATTTT. Protein sequence: CASSLNPGQPQHF.

The chain couples TRBV27 to TRBJ2-7; TRBD2 matches at 9 bases. Germline lookup yields CDR1 MNHEY and CDR2 SMNVEV (reference sequence). CDR3 length: 16 residues. The V segment lost 4 bases and the J segment 2 bases; nucleotides outside the gene matches: 9. CDR3 nucleotide sequence: TGTGCCAGCAGTTCCCGATGGAGCGGGAGGCCCTACGAGCAGTACTTC. The encoded protein is CASSSRWSGRPYEQYF.

This clone was found a few times. V and J are TRBV6-2 or TRBV6-3 and TRBJ2-3; D is possibly TRBD2 (6 bases). CDR3 size: 14 residues. V was clipped by 5 bases and J by 3 bases, with 12 bases between them. CDR1 and CDR2 (germline): MNHEY, SVGEGT. The CDR3: CASSEGGGTDTQYF. In DNA, the CDR3 is TGTGCCAGCAGTGAGGGAGGAGGGACAGATACGCAGTATTTT.

The chain is built from TRBV7-9 and TRBJ2-2; 7 nucleotides match TRBD1. The V segment lost 4 bases and the J segment 2 bases; nucleotides outside the gene matches: 4. The length of the CDR3 is 15 residues. The germline gives CDR1 SEHNR, CDR2 FQNEAQ (reference sequence). The CDR3 protein is CASSWGQSNTGELFF. The DNA for the CDR3 is TGTGCCAGCAGCTGGGGACAGTCCAACACCGGGGAGCTGTTTTTT.

The CDR3 here is CASTTPGGLTGELFF. The CDR3 nucleotides read TGTGCCAGCACCACCCCGGGCGGCCTCACCGGGGAGCTGTTTTTT. The J gene is TRBJ2-2, the V gene TRBV3-1 (or the pseudogene TRBV3-2); D not certain. This CDR3 contains 15 residues. V was clipped by 7 bases and J by 4 bases, with 16 bases between them. Germline CDR1 LGHDT, CDR2 YNNKEL (reference sequence).

The rearrangement joins TRBV3-1 (or the pseudogene TRBV3-2) to TRBJ2-7; D may correspond to TRBD1 or TRBD2 (7 bases each). The germline V gene encodes CDR1 LGHDT and CDR2 YNNKEL (reference sequence). The CDR3 is 20 amino acids. Trimming cost V 0 bases and J 4 bases, with 28 bases left between them. The CDR3, as DNA: TGTGCCAGCAGCCAAGATAGGGGGCAAGAATGGGCTAGCGGAACGTACGAGCAGTACTTC. Encoded protein: CASSQDRGQEWASGTYEQYF.

Only one count was recorded for this clone. J is TRBJ1-2 and V is TRBV5-8, with D hard to call. V was pared by 0 bases and J by 4 bases, with 10 bases between. The CDR3 length is 14 residues. Germline V CDR1 and CDR2: SGHTS, YDEGEE. This CDR3 is CASSLAPDRYGYTF. CDR3 nucleotides: TGTGCCAGCAGCTTGGCCCCGGATCGCTATGGCTACACCTTC.

The V and J genes are TRBV27 and TRBJ2-1; 8 nucleotides match TRBD2. Germline loops: CDR1 MNHEY, CDR2 SMNVEV (reference sequence). J was trimmed by 7 bases and V by 5 bases; bases with no gene match: 4. This CDR3 has 13 residues. This chain's CDR3 is CASSRPGGNEQFF. The CDR3, as DNA: TGTGCCAGCAGTCGTCCGGGGGGGAATGAGCAGTTCTTC.

The chain joins TRBV19 to TRBJ2-7; the D gene is possibly TRBD1 (6 bases). The CDR3 runs 15 residues. Germline V CDR1 and CDR2: LNHDA, SQIVND (reference sequence). V shed 4 bases and J shed 6 bases, with 19 bases lying between them. The CDR3 loop is CASSTRTLQGGEQYF. The DNA of the CDR3 is TGTGCCAGTAGTACCCGGACTCTTCAAGGGGGCGAGCAGTACTTC.

The V gene is TRBV25-1, the J gene TRBJ2-5; 11 bases align to TRBD2. The CDR3 covers 13 residues. CDR1 and CDR2 from the germline V gene are MGHDK and SYGVNS. Trimming took 6 bases from V and 5 from J; bases not matched to a gene: 2. The CDR3 protein is CASSLAGGETQYF. The CDR3 DNA is TGTGCCAGCAGCCTAGCGGGAGGCGAGACCCAGTACTTC.

As DNA, the CDR3 is TGTGCCAGCAGCTTAGGCTGGGGAAATTCACCCCTCCACTTT. Protein: CASSLGWGNSPLHF. The chain joins TRBV7-2 to TRBJ1-6; D uncertain. This CDR3 is 14 amino acids long. V was trimmed by 1 base and J by 7 bases, leaving 8 bases between them. Germline assignment: CDR1 SGHTA and CDR2 FQGNSA. The variable domain in full, completed from reference TRBV7-2 and TRBJ1-6, reads GAGVSQSPSNKVTEKGKDVELRCDPISGHTALYWYRQSLGQGLEFLIYFQGNSAPDKSGLPSDRFSAERTGGSVSTLTIQRTQQEDSAVYLCASSLGWGNSPLHFGNGTRLTVT.

This chain joins TRBV29-1 and TRBJ1-2; TRBD1 is a possible D gene (6 bases). This CDR3 has 12 residues. Germline CDR1 reads SQVTM; CDR2 reads ANQGSEA. Trimming stripped 5 bases from V and 2 bases from J, with 9 bases between. The CDR3 bases are TGCAGCGTTCCTACAGGGAACTATGGCTACACCTTC. Its protein is CSVPTGNYGYTF.